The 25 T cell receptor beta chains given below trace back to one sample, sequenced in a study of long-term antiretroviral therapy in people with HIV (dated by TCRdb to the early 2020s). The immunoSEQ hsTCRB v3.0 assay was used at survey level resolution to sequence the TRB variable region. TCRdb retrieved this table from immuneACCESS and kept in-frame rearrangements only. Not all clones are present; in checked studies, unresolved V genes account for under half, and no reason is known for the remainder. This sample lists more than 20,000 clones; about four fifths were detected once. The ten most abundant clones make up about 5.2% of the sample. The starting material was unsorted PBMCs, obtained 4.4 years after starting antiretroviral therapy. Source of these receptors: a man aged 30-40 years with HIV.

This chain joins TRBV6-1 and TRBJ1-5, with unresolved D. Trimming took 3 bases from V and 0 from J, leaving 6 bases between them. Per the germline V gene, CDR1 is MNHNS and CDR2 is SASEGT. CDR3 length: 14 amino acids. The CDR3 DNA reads TGTGCCAGCAGTGAGGGATATAGCAATCAGCCCCAGCATTTT. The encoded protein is CASSEGYSNQPQHF.

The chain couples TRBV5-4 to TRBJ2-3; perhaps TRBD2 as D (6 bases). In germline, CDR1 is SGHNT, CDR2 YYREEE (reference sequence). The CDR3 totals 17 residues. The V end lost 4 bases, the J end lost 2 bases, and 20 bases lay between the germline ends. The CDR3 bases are TGTGCCAGCAGCCAGTCCGCTTGGGAGGAGAACACAGATACGCAGTATTTT. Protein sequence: CASSQSAWEENTDTQYF.

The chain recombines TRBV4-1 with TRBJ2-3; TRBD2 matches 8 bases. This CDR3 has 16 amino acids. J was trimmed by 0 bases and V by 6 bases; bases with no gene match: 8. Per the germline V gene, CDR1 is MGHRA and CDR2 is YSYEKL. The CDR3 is CASRLSGGPSTDTQYF. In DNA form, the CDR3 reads TGCGCCAGCAGACTAAGCGGGGGCCCAAGCACAGATACGCAGTATTTT.

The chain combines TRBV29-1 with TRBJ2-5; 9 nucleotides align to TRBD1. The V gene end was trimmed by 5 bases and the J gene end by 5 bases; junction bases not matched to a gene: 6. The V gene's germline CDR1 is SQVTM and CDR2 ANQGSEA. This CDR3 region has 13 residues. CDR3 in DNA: TGCAGCGTTCCGACAGGGGGAGGGGAGACCCAGTACTTC. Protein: CSVPTGGGETQYF.

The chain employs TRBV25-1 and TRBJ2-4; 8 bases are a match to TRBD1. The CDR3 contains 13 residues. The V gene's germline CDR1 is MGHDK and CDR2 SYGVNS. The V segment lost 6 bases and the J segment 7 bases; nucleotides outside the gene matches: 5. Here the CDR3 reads CASRGTGSNIQYF. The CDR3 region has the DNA TGTGCCAGCAGGGGGACAGGTTCTAACATTCAGTACTTC.

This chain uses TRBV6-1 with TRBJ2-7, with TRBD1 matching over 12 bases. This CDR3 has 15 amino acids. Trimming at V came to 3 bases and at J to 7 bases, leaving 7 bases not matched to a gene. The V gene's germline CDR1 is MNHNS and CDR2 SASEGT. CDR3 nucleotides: TGTGCCAGCAGTGAGCCGGGACAGGGGGCTTGGGAGCAGTACTTC. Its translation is CASSEPGQGAWEQYF.

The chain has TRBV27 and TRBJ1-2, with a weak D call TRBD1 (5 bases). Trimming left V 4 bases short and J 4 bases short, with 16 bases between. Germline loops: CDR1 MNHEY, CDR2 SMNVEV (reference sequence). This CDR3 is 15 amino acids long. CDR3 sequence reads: CASSSPSRGAYGYTF. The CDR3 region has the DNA TGTGCCAGCAGTTCCCCCTCGAGAGGGGCCTATGGCTACACCTTC.

CDR3 in amino acids: CASSLRGIQNQPQHF. In nucleotides, the CDR3 is TGTGCCAGCAGTTTACGAGGGATTCAAAATCAGCCCCAGCATTTT. The V call is TRBV28, the J call TRBJ1-5; D gene unclear. The germline V and J ends were trimmed by 2 bases and 4 bases, with 12 bases remaining between them. The V gene's germline CDR1 is MDHEN and CDR2 SYDVKM. The CDR3 is made up of 15 amino acids.

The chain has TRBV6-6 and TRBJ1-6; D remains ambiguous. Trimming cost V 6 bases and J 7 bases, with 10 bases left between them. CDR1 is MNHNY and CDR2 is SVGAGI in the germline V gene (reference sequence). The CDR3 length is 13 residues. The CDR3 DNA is TGTGCCAGCAGGGCCGGGAGGAATTCACCCCTCCACTTT. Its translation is CASRAGRNSPLHF.

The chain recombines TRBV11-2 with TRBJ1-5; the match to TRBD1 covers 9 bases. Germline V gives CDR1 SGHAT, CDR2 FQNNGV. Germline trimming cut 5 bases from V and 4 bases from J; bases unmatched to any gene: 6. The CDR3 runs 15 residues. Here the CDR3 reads CASSRQGEGNQPQHF. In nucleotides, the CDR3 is TGTGCCAGCAGCAGACAGGGGGAAGGAAATCAGCCCCAGCATTTT.

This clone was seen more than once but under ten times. CDR3 loop: CASSLQNLNTEAFF. DNA for the CDR3: TGTGCCAGCAGTTTGCAGAATTTGAACACTGAAGCTTTCTTT. The chain joins TRBV28 to TRBJ1-1; D ambiguous. Trimming cost V 3 bases and J 0 bases, with 8 bases left between them. The CDR3 runs to 14 residues. In germline, CDR1 is MDHEN, CDR2 SYDVKM.

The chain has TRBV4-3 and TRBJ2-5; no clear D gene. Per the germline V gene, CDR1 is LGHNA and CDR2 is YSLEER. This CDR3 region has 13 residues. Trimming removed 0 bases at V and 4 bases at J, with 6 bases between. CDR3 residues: CASSQDPRETQYF. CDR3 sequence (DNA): TGCGCCAGCAGCCAAGACCCCCGAGAGACCCAGTACTTC.

The CDR3 sequence: CASREGAWRNTEAFF. In DNA, the CDR3 is TGTGCCAGCAGGGAAGGGGCTTGGAGAAACACTGAAGCTTTCTTT. The chain links TRBV6-6 to TRBJ1-1; perhaps TRBD1 as D (5 bases). V gave up 6 bases and J gave up 2 bases, with 16 bases separating them. Looked up from germline, CDR1 is MNHNY and CDR2 is SVGAGI (reference sequence). The CDR3 is 15 amino acids.

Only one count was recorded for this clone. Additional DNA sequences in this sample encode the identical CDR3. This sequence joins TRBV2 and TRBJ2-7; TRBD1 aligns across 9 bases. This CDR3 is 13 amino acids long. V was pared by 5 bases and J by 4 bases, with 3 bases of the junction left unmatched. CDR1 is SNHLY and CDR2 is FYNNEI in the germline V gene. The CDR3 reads CASSRDRVYEQYF. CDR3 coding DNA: TGTGCCAGCAGTAGGGACAGGGTTTACGAGCAGTACTTC.

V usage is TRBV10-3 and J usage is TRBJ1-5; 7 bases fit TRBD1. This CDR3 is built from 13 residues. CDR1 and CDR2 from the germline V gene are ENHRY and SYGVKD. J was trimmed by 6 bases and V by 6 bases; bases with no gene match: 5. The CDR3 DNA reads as TGTGCCATCAGCCCGACAGGGAGTCAGCCCCAGCATTTT. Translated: CAISPTGSQPQHF.

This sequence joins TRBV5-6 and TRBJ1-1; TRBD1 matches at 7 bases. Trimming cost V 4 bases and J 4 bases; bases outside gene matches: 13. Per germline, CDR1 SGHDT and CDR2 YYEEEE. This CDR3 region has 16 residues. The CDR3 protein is CASSVTTGKRGTEAFF. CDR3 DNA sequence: TGTGCCAGCAGCGTAACGACAGGGAAGCGGGGCACTGAAGCTTTCTTT.

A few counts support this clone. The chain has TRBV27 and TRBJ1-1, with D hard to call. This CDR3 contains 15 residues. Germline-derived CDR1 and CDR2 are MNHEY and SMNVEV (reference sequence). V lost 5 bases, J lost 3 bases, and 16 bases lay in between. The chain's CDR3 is CASSVRALRDTEAFF. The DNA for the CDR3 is TGTGCCAGCAGTGTCCGGGCCCTAAGGGACACTGAAGCTTTCTTT.

For the CDR3, the DNA is TGTGCCAGCAGTGGAAGACTAGGGACTAGCACAGATACGCAGTATTTT. It is translated as CASSGRLGTSTDTQYF. V usage is TRBV25-1 and J usage is TRBJ2-3; TRBD2 is a possible D gene (6 bases). V lost 4 bases, J lost 0 bases, and 14 bases lay in between. The CDR3 is 16 residues long. CDR1 is MGHDK and CDR2 is SYGVNS in the germline V gene. Combining the CDR3 with reference TRBV25-1 and TRBJ2-3 gives the whole variable domain EADIYQTPRYLVIGTGKKITLECSQTMGHDKMYWYQQDPGMELHLIHYSYGVNSTEKGDLSSESTVSRIRTEHFPLTLESARPSHTSQYLCASSGRLGTSTDTQYFGPGTRLTVL.

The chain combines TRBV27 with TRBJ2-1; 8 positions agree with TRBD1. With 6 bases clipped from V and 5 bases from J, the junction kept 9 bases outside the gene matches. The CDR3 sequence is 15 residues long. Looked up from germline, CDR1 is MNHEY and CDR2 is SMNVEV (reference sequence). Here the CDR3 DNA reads TGTGCCAGCAGGATTCGACAGGGGTCCGACAATGAGCAGTTCTTC. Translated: CASRIRQGSDNEQFF.

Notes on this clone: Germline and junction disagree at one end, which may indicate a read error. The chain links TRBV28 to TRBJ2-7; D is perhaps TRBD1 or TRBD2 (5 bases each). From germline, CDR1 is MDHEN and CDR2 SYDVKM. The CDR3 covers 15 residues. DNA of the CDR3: TGTGCCAGCAGTCGCTACCGGGACGGGTCCTACAAGCAGTACTTC. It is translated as CASSRYRDGSYKQYF.

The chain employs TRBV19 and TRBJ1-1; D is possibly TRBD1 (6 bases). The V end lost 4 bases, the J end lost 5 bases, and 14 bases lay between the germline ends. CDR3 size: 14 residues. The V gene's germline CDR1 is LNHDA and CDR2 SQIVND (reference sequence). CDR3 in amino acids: CASSNTAGVTEAFF. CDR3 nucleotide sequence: TGTGCCAGTAGTAATACCGCAGGGGTTACTGAAGCTTTCTTT.

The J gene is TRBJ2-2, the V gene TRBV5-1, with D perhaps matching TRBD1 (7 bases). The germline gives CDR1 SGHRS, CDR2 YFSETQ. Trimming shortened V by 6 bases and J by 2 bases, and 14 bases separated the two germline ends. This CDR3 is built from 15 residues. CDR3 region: CASKGGGVNTGELFF. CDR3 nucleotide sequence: TGCGCCAGCAAAGGAGGGGGCGTCAACACCGGGGAGCTGTTTTTT.

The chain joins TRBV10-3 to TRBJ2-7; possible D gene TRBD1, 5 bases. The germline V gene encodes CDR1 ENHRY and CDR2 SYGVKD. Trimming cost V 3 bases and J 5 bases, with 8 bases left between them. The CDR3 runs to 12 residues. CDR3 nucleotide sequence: TGTGCCATCAGTGAAGACAGAAACGAGCAGTACTTC. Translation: CAISEDRNEQYF.

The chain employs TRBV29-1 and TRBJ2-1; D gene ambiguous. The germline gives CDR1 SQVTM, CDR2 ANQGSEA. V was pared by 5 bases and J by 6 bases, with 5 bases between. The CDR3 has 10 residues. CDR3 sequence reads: CSVRGNEQFF. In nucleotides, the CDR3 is TGCAGCGTTCGCGGCAATGAGCAGTTCTTC.

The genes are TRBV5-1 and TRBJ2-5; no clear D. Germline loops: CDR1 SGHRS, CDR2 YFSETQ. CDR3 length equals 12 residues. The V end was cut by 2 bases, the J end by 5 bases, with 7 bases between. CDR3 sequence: CASSFSRETQYF. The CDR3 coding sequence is TGCGCCAGCAGCTTCTCCAGGGAGACCCAGTACTTC.